The subject of this entry is one T cell receptor (beta chain). V was shortened by 1 base and J by 7 bases, with 11 bases between the two germline ends. CDR3 length: 15 amino acids. The germline V gene encodes CDR1 KGHSH and CDR2 LQKENI. This sample is part of a study of blood T cell repertoires in COVID-19. The Seattle patients, enrolled during active infection, were followed longitudinally. Authors' processing steps: Amplification of reference gene primers provided the estimated nucleated cell counts. Assay used: immunoSEQ multiplex PCR; TCRdb lists only in-frame clones, some missing. V and J calls and clone size are those listed in that table; D and trimming were worked out from the DNA. Counted here are roughly 290,000 clones, roughly 84% occurring once; the ten biggest clones make up 0.7% to 0.9%.

This receptor was identified in a human donor with COVID-19, enrolled during active disease. The donor label of this sample is uncertain. Sequenced: peripheral blood. This chain connects TRBV18 to TRBJ1-6; no reliable D call. The CDR3 coding sequence is TGTGCCAGCTCACCACTCGCGGCGGAAAATTCACCCCTCCACTTT. It translates to CASSPLAAENSPLHF.